Listed here is a single TCR beta chain. Its antigen is not known. Template switching added a universal primer site, and cDNA bore unique molecular identifiers. TCRdb used MiXCR to reprocess the 5' RACE reads, holding one entry per CDR3 protein. Altogether about 570,000 distinct CDR3 sequences are present, over 8.5% being singletons, with the ten largest covering 2.5% to 3.5%. The entry originates in a study of identical twins. Broader study findings: Rather than following the same donors, the conclusions depended on cross-sectional statistical analysis. For cord blood, abundant beta clonotypes had fewer insertions, unlike memory repertoires, which showed none. Invariant cells of the MAIT and iNKT types might have partly distorted the zero-insertion analyses.

Germline CDR1 MNHNS, CDR2 SASEGT. The CDR3 extends over 15 amino acids. V was shortened by 5 bases and J by 3 bases, with 17 bases between the two germline ends. These sequences were also reported in another study, on yellow fever vaccine responses in identical twins.

Sequenced sample: PBMCs. This sequence joins TRBV6-1 and TRBJ2-7; a weak D match, TRBD1 (5 bases). The sequence came from a woman aged 18-35 years in good health. CDR3 DNA sequence: TGTGCCAGCAGTCAGGGATCCGACCCCGGCTACGAGCAGTACTTC. This sequence encodes CASSQGSDPGYEQYF.